The clone carrying this T cell receptor (beta chain) was counted between two and nine times. No antigen is known for it. Looked up from germline, CDR1 is SNHLY and CDR2 is FYNNEI. The CDR3 has 12 residues. The V end was cut by 4 bases, the J end by 6 bases, with 9 bases between. The record originates from a study of T cells in Graves' hyperthyroidism and ophthalmopathy. RNA transcripts provided the source from which TCR beta CDR3 regions were amplified. First-round RT-PCR of the TCR CDR3 relied on the HTBI primer set. MiXCR, applied by TCRdb to the multiplex PCR reads, yields one record per CDR3 protein. Of some 800,000 distinct CDR3 sequences in the sample, around 39% were seen once. Hyperthyroidism, newly diagnosed and lasting under 2 months, affected patients aged 18 to 65. General study results and limits: Most thyroid clonotypes with frequency above 0.001 were detected in blood.

V gene TRBV2 combines with J gene TRBJ1-2; no reliable D call. The sequenced sample consisted of blood. The TCR originated in a man aged 18 to 35 with Graves' hyperthyroidism. The CDR3 DNA is TGTGCCAGCAGTGCAGGCGACCATGGCTACACCTTC. Translation: CASSAGDHGYTF. Full variable domain (remainder filled in from reference TRBV2 and TRBJ1-2): EPEVTQTPSHQVTQMGQEVILRCVPISNHLYFYWYRQILGQKVEFLVSFYNNEISEKSEIFDDQFSVERPDGSNFTLKIRSTKLEDSAMYFCASSAGDHGYTFGSGTRLTVV.